Each of the 28 T cell receptor beta chains below was sequenced from the same sample in a study of breast tumors, draining lymph nodes, adjacent tissues (dated by TCRdb to 2015 to 2016). Library creation used multiplex PCR. Sequencing took place on an Illumina HiSeq 2000. The public reads were reanalyzed by TCRdb: fastp trimming at Q25, MiXCR alignment, in-frame beta chains only. Each CDR3 protein appears once, grouped with its most common genes and DNA. The sample has 150,000 to 200,000 distinct CDR3 sequences on record, roughly a third of them singletons. The ten largest clones represent 3.5% to 4.5% of the sample. The lymph node samples were taken from the axillary draining lymph nodes of breast cancer patients. Sequenced: axillary lymph node tissue. The receptors come from a female donor with breast cancer. Some clones in this sample may be carry-over from other donors' samples.

With regard to this clonotype: At one of its ends the junction is not consistent with the germline gene, which may arise from a read error. This rearrangement joins TRBV7-7 to TRBJ2-6; 13 positions match TRBD2. This CDR3 has 16 residues. Germline V gene data show CDR1 as SSHAT and CDR2 as FNYEAQ (reference sequence). As DNA, the CDR3 is TGTGCTAGCAGCCAGGGACTAGCGGGAGGGGCCAACGTCCTGACTTTC. This codes for CASSQGLAGGANVLTF.

J is TRBJ1-1 and V is TRBV5-6; the D gene is possibly TRBD1 (6 bases). V lost 0 bases and J lost 4, with 13 bases in between. Germline CDR1 is SGHDT and CDR2 is YYEEEE. The length of the CDR3 is 15 residues. The CDR3: CASSLDTGWPTEAFF. In DNA form, the CDR3 reads TGTGCCAGCAGCTTGGATACAGGGTGGCCCACTGAAGCTTTCTTT.

Note on this clonotype: A read error is likely, as this CDR3 ends without the conserved phenylalanine or tryptophan. The rearrangement links TRBV2 to TRBJ2-7; a weak D match, TRBD2 (5 bases). CDR3 size: 15 residues. Trimming left V 1 base short and J 2 bases short, with 12 bases between. Germline lookup yields CDR1 SNHLY and CDR2 FYNNEI. The CDR3 loop is CASSEGRGHTYEQYL. Here the CDR3 DNA reads TGTGCCAGCAGTGAAGGCCGGGGTCATACCTACGAGCAGTACCTC.

Many counts were recorded for this clonotype. This chain joins TRBV19 and TRBJ1-3, with 7 bases that match TRBD1. Germline V gene lookup returns CDR1 LNHDA and CDR2 SQIVND (reference sequence). CDR3 size: 17 residues. Trimming at V came to 5 bases and at J to 0 bases, leaving 10 bases not matched to a gene. In DNA, the CDR3 is TGTGCCAGTAGTGACGTTGCGGGACAGCGCTCTGGAAACACCATATATTTT. Translation gives CASSDVAGQRSGNTIYF. The full variable domain, with the rest looked up from reference TRBV19 and TRBJ1-3, is DGGITQSPKYLFRKEGQNVTLSCEQNLNHDAMYWYRQDPGQGLRLIYYSQIVNDFQKGDIAEGYSVSREKKESFPLTVTSAQKNPTAFYLCASSDVAGQRSGNTIYFGEGSWLTVV.

This clonotype was seen repeatedly, ten times or more. The J gene is TRBJ2-2, the V gene TRBV2; 9 positions agree with TRBD1. Unmatched junction bases numbered 1, after V lost 7 bases and J lost 1 base. This CDR3 spans 14 amino acids. Looked up from germline, CDR1 is SNHLY and CDR2 is FYNNEI. The CDR3 DNA is TGTGCCAGCAAGGACAGGGGGAACACCGGGGAGCTGTTTTTT. It translates to CASKDRGNTGELFF.

This clonotype was picked up many times. The chain links TRBV19 to TRBJ2-1; D is perhaps TRBD1 (5 bases). This CDR3 is 15 amino acids long. CDR1 LNHDA and CDR2 SQIVND come from the germline V gene (reference sequence). V dropped 1 base and J dropped 4 bases, with 11 bases sitting between them. This chain's CDR3 is CASSIGWTSYNEQFF. The CDR3, as DNA: TGTGCCAGTAGTATAGGTTGGACATCGTACAATGAGCAGTTCTTC.

V usage is TRBV10-3 and J usage is TRBJ1-2; 12 positions match TRBD1. Germline-derived CDR1 and CDR2 are ENHRY and SYGVKD. The CDR3 loop spans 14 amino acids. The ends lost 6 bases at V and 5 bases at J; junction bases unmatched: 4. DNA for the CDR3: TGTGCCATCAGCGGGACAGGGGGCCGGTATGGCTACACCTTC. It translates to CAISGTGGRYGYTF.

Of note for this clonotype: Possible read error: a much larger clone is one base away. The gene calls are TRBV5-6 and TRBJ2-1; the D is unclear. The CDR3 has 14 residues. From germline, CDR1 is SGHDT and CDR2 YYEEEE. The V end lost 7 bases, the J end lost 0 bases, and 11 bases lay between the germline ends. CDR3 DNA: TGTGCCAGCGGTGGCACCAACTCCTACAATGAGCAGTTCTTC. Protein product: CASGGTNSYNEQFF.

This clonotype came up many times. This chain uses TRBV4-1 with TRBJ1-5; possibly TRBD1 for D (6 bases). Trimming left V 3 bases short and J 8 bases short, with 20 bases between. CDR1 is MGHRA, CDR2 YSYEKL, per germline. The CDR3 runs 16 residues. The CDR3 region has the DNA TGCGCCAGCAGCCATGCAAACTCAGGGGCTGCGGAGCCCCAGCATTTT. Translating it yields CASSHANSGAAEPQHF.

Concerning this clonotype itself: This may stem from a read error, because a much larger clone lies one nucleotide away. The chain links TRBV18 to TRBJ2-3; D might be TRBD2 (5 bases). The CDR3 extends over 15 amino acids. The germline CDR1 and CDR2 sequences are KGHSH and LQKENI. The CDR3, as DNA: TGTGCCAGCTCACCACCGGGAGTTAGCACAGATACGCAGTGTTTT. Its protein is CASSPPGVSTDTQCF.

This clonotype was seen ten or more times. The J gene is TRBJ2-6, the V gene TRBV7-9; 9 nucleotides line up with TRBD1. V was pared by 6 bases and J by 3 bases, with 6 bases of the junction left unmatched. The CDR3 runs to 16 residues. CDR1 and CDR2 from the germline V gene are SEHNR and FQNEAQ (reference sequence). CDR3: CASSKQGANGANVLTF. Written as DNA, the CDR3 is TGTGCCAGCAGTAAACAGGGGGCGAATGGGGCCAACGTCCTGACTTTC.

This clonotype was seen repeatedly, ten times or more. The V call is TRBV6-1, the J call TRBJ1-6; D gene uncertain. Germline CDR1 and CDR2: MNHNS and SASEGT. The CDR3 length is 15 residues. Trimming took off 7 bases at V and 0 bases at J, with 10 bases between the two ends. The CDR3 sequence: CASISSSSYNSPLHF. CDR3 coding DNA: TGTGCCAGCATCAGTAGCAGCTCCTATAATTCACCCCTCCACTTT.

The chain uses TRBV27 and TRBJ2-7, with 7 bases aligning to TRBD1. The CDR3 runs 14 residues. The trim removed 2 bases at V and 3 bases at J, leaving 4 bases unmatched. Germline V gene lookup returns CDR1 MNHEY and CDR2 SMNVEV (reference sequence). Written as DNA, the CDR3 is TGTGCCAGCAGTTTAGGGGACAGCATCTACGAGCAGTACTTC. Translating it yields CASSLGDSIYEQYF.

This clonotype was detected ten times or more. The V and J genes are TRBV20-1 and TRBJ2-1; 9 nucleotides align to TRBD2. Germline lookup yields CDR1 DFQATT and CDR2 SNEGSKA (reference sequence). This CDR3 is built from 14 residues. The J segment lost 6 bases and the V segment lost 4 bases, leaving 7 bases of the junction unmatched. The DNA of the CDR3 is TGCAGTGCTATCTATGGCGGGAGGGCCAATGAGCAGTTCTTC. Protein sequence: CSAIYGGRANEQFF.

Comments on this clonotype: Without the conserved terminal phenylalanine or tryptophan, this CDR3 likely stems from a read error. The chain links TRBV7-9 to TRBJ2-7; the match to TRBD1 covers 7 bases. Germline values: CDR1 SEHNR, CDR2 FQNEAQ (reference sequence). Trimming at V came to 8 bases and at J to 2 bases, leaving 6 bases not matched to a gene. The CDR3 consists of 13 residues. DNA for the CDR3: TGTGCCAGCGTATCCGGGACAGCCTACGAGCAGTACTCC. Translation gives CASVSGTAYEQYS.

The chain joins TRBV28 to TRBJ1-5, with 7 positions matching TRBD1. The V gene end was trimmed by 5 bases and the J gene end by 2 bases; junction bases not matched to a gene: 9. Germline V gene lookup returns CDR1 MDHEN and CDR2 SYDVKM. The CDR3 sequence is 16 residues long. CDR3 in DNA: TGTGCCAGCAGTCCGGGACAGCTTAGGGGCAATCAGCCCCAGCATTTT. Translating it yields CASSPGQLRGNQPQHF.

This clonotype was seen repeatedly, ten times or more. V is TRBV20-1 and J is TRBJ2-7; TRBD1 aligns across 9 bases. The CDR3 length is 14 residues. Looked up from germline, CDR1 is DFQATT and CDR2 is SNEGSKA (reference sequence). V shed 0 bases, J shed 4 bases, and the junction held 4 bases outside the gene matches. The CDR3 DNA follows: TGCAGTGCTAGAGATTCGGACAGGGGATACGAGCAGTACTTC. Translating gives CSARDSDRGYEQYF.

J is TRBJ2-7 and V is TRBV2; D unclear. V was pared by 6 bases and J by 0 bases, with 12 bases between. Germline values: CDR1 SNHLY, CDR2 FYNNEI. The CDR3 is made up of 14 amino acids. CDR3 coding DNA: TGTGCCAGCAGCGAGGACCCCGGCTCCTACGAGCAGTACTTC. It specifies CASSEDPGSYEQYF.

The rearrangement links TRBV12-5 to TRBJ1-4, with D unresolved. CDR3 length: 15 residues. CDR1 LGHNT and CDR2 FRNRAP come from the germline V gene. The CDR3 DNA is TGTGCCAGCAGTGCTACCGAGGGCACTAATGAAAAACTGTTTTTT. As protein: CASSATEGTNEKLFF.

Concerning this clonotype itself: One end of the junction fails to match germline, which may point to a read error. The chain employs TRBV5-1 and TRBJ2-5; D uncertain. The CDR3 totals 14 residues. CDR1 SGHRS and CDR2 YFSETQ come from the germline V gene. In DNA, the CDR3 is TGCGCCAGCAGCTTGGTGGCGGCCGAAGACACCCAGTACTTC. As protein: CASSLVAAEDTQYF.

Many counts were recorded for this clonotype. Here the CDR3 reads CASSFGLAGRVNEQFF. DNA of the CDR3: TGTGCCAGCAGCTTTGGTCTAGCGGGGAGAGTCAATGAGCAGTTCTTC. This chain uses TRBV5-8 with TRBJ2-1; 9 bases fit TRBD2. The CDR3 covers 16 residues. Germline CDR1 is SGHTS and CDR2 is YDEGEE. With 2 bases clipped from V and 6 bases from J, the junction kept 9 bases outside the gene matches.

The chain has TRBV6-5 and TRBJ2-1; TRBD2 aligns across 8 bases. V lost 2 bases, J lost 9 bases, and 12 bases stayed unmatched. Germline V lookup: CDR1 MNHEY, CDR2 SVGAGI. The CDR3 runs to 16 residues. In DNA form, the CDR3 reads TGTGCCAGCAGTTACCCCGGACTAGCTCCGGGGGTTGAGCAGTTCTTC. It translates to CASSYPGLAPGVEQFF.

A note on this clonotype: This could be a read error, since a much larger clone is one nucleotide away. The genes are TRBV7-3 and TRBJ2-3, with 12 nucleotides matching TRBD2. This CDR3 is 17 amino acids long. With V trimmed by 5 bases and J by 8 bases, 14 bases remained unmatched. Per germline, CDR1 SGHTA and CDR2 FQGTGA. DNA of the CDR3: TGTGCCAGCAGCCCAAAGGGGCTAGCGGGGGGGGGTGGTACGCAGTATTTT. This gives the protein CASSPKGLAGGGGTQYF.

This clonotype was seen many times. The genes are TRBV13 and TRBJ2-5, with D perhaps TRBD1 (6 bases). Germline V gives CDR1 PRHDT, CDR2 FYEKMQ (reference sequence). The CDR3 has 13 residues. The V end lost 1 base, the J end lost 4 bases, and 7 bases lay between the germline ends. Here the CDR3 reads CASSLVRGETQYF. The CDR3 region has the DNA TGTGCCAGCAGCTTAGTCAGGGGAGAGACCCAGTACTTC.

This clonotype was seen just once. This could be a read error, since a much larger clone is one nucleotide away. The CDR3 DNA reads TGTGCCAGCAGCCCCCGTAGCGGTGAGCAGCTCTTC. It encodes CASSPRSGEQLF. The gene calls are TRBV7-9 and TRBJ2-1, with D perhaps matching TRBD2 (6 bases). This CDR3 region has 12 residues. Germline V gene sequence: CDR1 SEHNR, CDR2 FQNEAQ (reference sequence).

The chain joins TRBV5-1 to TRBJ1-2; a weak D match, TRBD1 (5 bases). The CDR3 runs 17 residues. CDR1 is SGHRS and CDR2 is YFSETQ in the germline V gene. V dropped 4 bases and J dropped 2 bases, with 21 bases sitting between them. The CDR3 bases are TGCGCCAGCAGCGAGAACATGGGGGTCCCCTTGAACTATGGCTACACCTTC. Protein product: CASSENMGVPLNYGYTF.

This clonotype was observed at least ten times. The chain is built from TRBV5-7 and TRBJ2-5; D is unclear. TRBV5-7 is labeled an ORF, and its function is uncertain. Trimming removed 5 bases at V and 4 bases at J, with 9 bases between. This CDR3 contains 12 residues. CDR3 nucleotides: TGTGCCAGCAGACCCCCCCCAGAGACCCAGTACTTC. Translated: CASRPPPETQYF.

The chain couples TRBV27 to TRBJ1-4; TRBD1 matches at 7 bases. The length of the CDR3 is 15 residues. With 6 bases clipped from V and 6 bases from J, the junction kept 10 bases outside the gene matches. From germline, CDR1 is MNHEY and CDR2 SMNVEV (reference sequence). The CDR3 nucleotides are TGTGCCAGCAGAAAGAGGGGGCGCCTGGATGAAAAACTGTTTTTT. Its translation is CASRKRGRLDEKLFF.